This TCR beta chain was observed in a study of T cell responses to AZD1222 COVID-19 vaccine. In the study overall: Second-dose schedules of about 4 or about 12 weeks were combined. The study, taken as a whole, reports: Vaccine-related CD4 TCRs covered spike, predominating at 160-218 and 743-854.

As to this clone: What it binds is unknown.

The method was immunoSEQ multiplex PCR; TCRdb's version includes in-frame clones alone and lacks a portion of them. The table has 95,000 to 110,000 clones, 80% to 90% seen once. Source: peripheral blood, taken on day 0 of AZD1222 vaccination. The origin of this receptor is an adult in good health.

CDR3 bases: TGTGCCAGCAGCGTAGAAGTAGGCACTGAAGCTTTCTTT. Its translation: CASSVEVGTEAFF. The chain uses TRBV9 and TRBJ1-1; no clear D. CDR1 is SGDLS and CDR2 is YYNGEE in the germline V gene. The CDR3 contains 13 residues. V was cut by 0 bases and J by 4 bases, with 7 bases left in between.